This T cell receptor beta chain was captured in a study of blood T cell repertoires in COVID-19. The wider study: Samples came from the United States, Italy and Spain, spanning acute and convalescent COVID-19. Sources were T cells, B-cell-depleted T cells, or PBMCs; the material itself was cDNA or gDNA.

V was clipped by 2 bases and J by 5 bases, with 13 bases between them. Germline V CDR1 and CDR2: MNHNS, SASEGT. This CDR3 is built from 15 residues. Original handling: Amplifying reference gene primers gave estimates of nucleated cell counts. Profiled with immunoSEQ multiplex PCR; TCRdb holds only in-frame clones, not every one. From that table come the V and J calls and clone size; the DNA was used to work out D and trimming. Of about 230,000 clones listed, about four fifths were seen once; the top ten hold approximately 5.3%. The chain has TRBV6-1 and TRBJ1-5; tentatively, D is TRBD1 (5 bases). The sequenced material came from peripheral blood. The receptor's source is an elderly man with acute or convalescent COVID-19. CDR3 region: CASSESLGGYQPQHF. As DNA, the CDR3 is TGTGCCAGCAGTGAAAGTCTCGGGGGGTATCAGCCCCAGCATTTT.